The T cell receptor beta chain under discussion was sequenced for a study of cytomegalovirus exposure and HLA in healthy donors. With respect to this clone: Its specificity is unknown. In the same sample, other DNA sequences code for this CDR3.

Study conclusions and caveats: It was likely that a cluster of highly shared sequence variants was a sequencing artifact.

60 Vbeta and 13 Jbeta primers were used in PCR. Sequenced by immunoSEQ multiplex PCR; TCRdb stores in-frame clones only, minus some. This sample's clone table lists under 200,000 clones. Deletions cut 4 bases from V and 1 base from J, with 11 bases between. This CDR3 has 14 residues. Germline CDR1 reads SGHRS; CDR2 reads YFSETQ. The gene calls are TRBV5-1 and TRBJ1-1; weak D call: TRBD1 (5 bases). Sequencing input: PBMCs. The sequence came from a young woman in good health and CMV-seropositive. For the CDR3, the DNA is TGCGCCAGCAGCCTAGGACAAGCGAACACTGAAGCTTTCTTT. The encoded protein is CASSLGQANTEAFF. Drawing the rest from reference TRBV5-1 and TRBJ1-1, the complete variable domain is KAGVTQTPRYLIKTRGQQVTLSCSPISGHRSVSWYQQTPGQGLQFLFEYFSETQRNKGNFPGRFSGRQFSNSRSEMNVSTLELGDSALYLCASSLGQANTEAFFGQGTRLTVV.